Shown below are 21 T cell receptor beta chains from a single sample sequenced in a study of cytotoxic CD8 clonotypes in ibrutinib-treated CLL (dated by TCRdb to the early 2020s). The library was built by means of the immunoSEQ multiplex PCR assay. Entries here come from immuneACCESS through TCRdb and include only in-frame sequences with V and J called. Some clones fail to appear in such tables; in the studies checked, an unresolved V gene covers under half of the shortfall, and the cause of the remainder is unknown. The sample records tens of thousands of clones, around 52% of which are singletons. The ten largest clones add up to roughly 5.1% of the sample. This specimen was PBMCs, taken before ibrutinib treatment. These receptors all come from a human donor with chronic lymphocytic leukemia.

This chain uses TRBV7-9 with TRBJ1-5, with D hard to call. CDR1 is SEHNR, CDR2 FQNEAQ, per germline (reference sequence). V was shortened by 7 bases and J by 0 bases, with 10 bases between the two germline ends. The CDR3 extends over 14 amino acids. The CDR3 spells CASTGPYSNQPQHF. The CDR3 coding sequence is TGTGCCAGCACCGGGCCGTATAGCAATCAGCCCCAGCATTTT. The complete variable domain, with remaining parts taken from reference TRBV7-9 and TRBJ1-5, reads DTGVSQNPRHKITKRGQNVTFRCDPISEHNRLYWYRQTLGQGPEFLTYFQNEAQLEKSRLLSDRFSAERPKGSFSTLEIQRTEQGDSAMYLCASTGPYSNQPQHFGDGTRLSIL.

J is TRBJ1-1 and V is TRBV2; possible D gene TRBD1, 5 bases. Trimming took 6 bases from V and 4 from J, leaving 12 bases between them. The CDR3 runs to 13 residues. Per the germline V gene, CDR1 is SNHLY and CDR2 is FYNNEI. The CDR3 loop reads CASRLDGGTEAFF. The CDR3 DNA follows: TGTGCCAGCAGACTGGATGGGGGCACTGAAGCTTTCTTT.

The rearrangement uses TRBV5-1 and TRBJ1-1; D call uncertain. The V end was cut by 0 bases, the J end by 1 base, with 7 bases between. The germline CDR1 and CDR2 sequences are SGHRS and YFSETQ. The CDR3 is 14 residues long. The CDR3 reads CASSLVYTNTEAFF. CDR3 DNA: TGCGCCAGCAGCTTGGTTTACACGAACACTGAAGCTTTCTTT. Based on the CDR3 plus reference TRBV5-1 and TRBJ1-1, the full variable domain is KAGVTQTPRYLIKTRGQQVTLSCSPISGHRSVSWYQQTPGQGLQFLFEYFSETQRNKGNFPGRFSGRQFSNSRSEMNVSTLELGDSALYLCASSLVYTNTEAFFGQGTRLTVV.

The V call is TRBV7-8, the J call TRBJ2-7; no clear D gene. V shed 5 bases and J shed 0 bases, with 11 bases lying between them. The germline V gene has CDR1 SGHVS and CDR2 FQNEAQ. The CDR3 has 14 amino acids. The CDR3 loop reads CASSPPSNSYEQYF. In DNA, the CDR3 is TGTGCCAGCAGCCCGCCGTCCAACTCCTACGAGCAGTACTTC.

This chain links TRBV7-9 with TRBJ1-2; D gene ambiguous. Germline CDR1 and CDR2: SEHNR and FQNEAQ (reference sequence). V lost 4 bases, J lost 2 bases, and 20 bases lay in between. The CDR3 spans 17 residues. In nucleotides, the CDR3 is TGTGCCAGCAGCTATGTTTTTGGGCCTATGGGGAACTATGGCTACACCTTC. The encoded protein is CASSYVFGPMGNYGYTF.

The rearrangement joins TRBV7-8 to TRBJ2-3; a weak D match, TRBD2 (7 bases). Germline V gene data show CDR1 as SGHVS and CDR2 as FQNEAQ. The V gene lost 6 bases and the J gene lost 5 bases, with 18 bases spanning the gap. This CDR3 has 15 amino acids. The CDR3, as DNA: TGTGCCAGCAGACCGAGGGGGGGCACGATAGATACGCAGTATTTT. Its translation is CASRPRGGTIDTQYF.

The chain employs TRBV5-1 and TRBJ2-6, with TRBD2 as a possible D gene (5 bases). The V and J ends lost 2 bases and 1 base respectively, with 13 bases between them. CDR1 SGHRS and CDR2 YFSETQ come from the germline V gene. The CDR3 consists of 17 residues. CDR3 in DNA: TGCGCCAGCAGCTTCCGGGATAGTGGGTCTGGGGCCAACGTCCTGACTTTC. Translated, it gives CASSFRDSGSGANVLTF.

This chain connects TRBV2 to TRBJ2-7; no clear D. V was shortened by 9 bases and J by 4 bases, with 13 bases between the two germline ends. The germline V gene encodes CDR1 SNHLY and CDR2 FYNNEI. This CDR3 has 12 amino acids. In DNA form, the CDR3 reads TGTGCCAGGGGCCCTACGCAGTACGAGCAGTACTTC. Translation gives CARGPTQYEQYF.

The rearrangement uses TRBV10-3 and TRBJ2-7; 8 nucleotides line up with TRBD1. CDR3 length: 12 residues. Trimming removed 6 bases from V and 7 bases from J; junction bases left unmatched: 5. Germline CDR1 and CDR2: ENHRY and SYGVKD. This CDR3 reads CAIRDRAEEQYF. The CDR3 DNA reads as TGTGCCATCAGGGACAGGGCTGAAGAGCAGTACTTC.

This clone showed up just a few times. This sequence joins TRBV6-5 and TRBJ2-1, with unresolved D. Trimming took off 2 bases at V and 4 bases at J, with 6 bases between the two ends. This CDR3 contains 13 residues. Germline loops: CDR1 MNHEY, CDR2 SVGAGI. CDR3 residues: CASSYRVYNEQFF. CDR3 nucleotides: TGTGCCAGCAGTTACAGGGTATACAATGAGCAGTTCTTC.

This clone is medium-sized by share. The chain couples TRBV6-5 to TRBJ2-2, with unresolved D. Trimming shortened V by 5 bases and J by 4 bases, and 11 bases separated the two germline ends. CDR3 length equals 14 residues. Germline CDR1 MNHEY, CDR2 SVGAGI. The CDR3: CASSHWAGTGELFF. CDR3 nucleotide sequence: TGTGCCAGCAGTCACTGGGCAGGCACCGGGGAGCTGTTTTTT.

This clone was counted only a few times. This sequence joins TRBV7-6 and TRBJ2-7; D could derive from TRBD1 or TRBD2 (5 bases each). Germline CDR1 and CDR2: SGHVS and FNYEAQ. The CDR3 contains 13 residues. V was trimmed by 5 bases and J by 9 bases, leaving 17 bases between them. The CDR3: CASSLGTAPLQYF. The CDR3 nucleotides are TGTGCCAGCAGCCTCGGGACCGCGCCGCTGCAGTACTTC.

The chain joins TRBV5-1 to TRBJ2-2, with D hard to call. Trimming cost V 3 bases and J 11 bases, with 17 bases left between them. This CDR3 comprises 14 residues. CDR1 and CDR2 (germline): SGHRS, YFSETQ. The CDR3 sequence is CASSSGEVYLELFF. CDR3 coding DNA: TGCGCCAGCAGCTCAGGCGAGGTGTATCTCGAGCTGTTTTTT.

This clone has more than one count but fewer than ten. The V and J genes are TRBV27 and TRBJ2-2; D not certain. With 0 bases removed from V and 6 bases from J, the gap between germline ends came to 5 bases. The germline CDR1 and CDR2 sequences are MNHEY and SMNVEV (reference sequence). This CDR3 comprises 13 residues. The CDR3 sequence: CASSLSFAGELFF. CDR3 in DNA: TGTGCCAGCAGTTTATCGTTCGCCGGGGAGCTGTTTTTT.

CDR3 amino acids: CASRLTGIHEQYF. The CDR3 DNA sequence: TGTGCCAGCAGACTGACAGGGATCCACGAGCAGTACTTC. V usage is TRBV28 and J usage is TRBJ2-7; 7 bases are shared with TRBD1. Unmatched junction bases numbered 7, after V lost 6 bases and J lost 5 bases. The CDR3 sequence is 13 residues long. The germline CDR1 and CDR2 sequences are MDHEN and SYDVKM.

The chain is built from TRBV19 and TRBJ2-7, with 7 bases that match TRBD2. The trim removed 1 base at V and 2 bases at J, leaving 17 bases unmatched. Germline values: CDR1 LNHDA, CDR2 SQIVND (reference sequence). This CDR3 spans 19 amino acids. The DNA of the CDR3 is TGTGCCAGTAGTATAGGCGGTACAGCGGGATACTCTTCAACCTACGAGCAGTACTTC. Translation gives CASSIGGTAGYSSTYEQYF.

In its sample, this clone was seen once. The gene calls are TRBV7-3 and TRBJ2-1, with D perhaps assigned TRBD1 or TRBD2 (5 bases each). In germline, CDR1 is SGHTA, CDR2 FQGTGA. Trimming pared 1 base from V and 2 bases from J, leaving 9 bases between. The CDR3 loop spans 15 amino acids. The CDR3 loop is CASSLSLGAYNEQFF. The CDR3, as DNA: TGTGCCAGCAGCTTAAGCCTGGGGGCCTACAATGAGCAGTTCTTC. Full variable domain (remainder filled in from reference TRBV7-3 and TRBJ2-1): GAGVSQTPSNKVTEKGKYVELRCDPISGHTALYWYRQSLGQGPEFLIYFQGTGAADDSGLPNDRFFAVRPEGSVSTLKIQRTERGDSAVYLCASSLSLGAYNEQFFGPGTRLTVL.

The rearrangement uses TRBV13 and TRBJ2-7; D may be TRBD1 or TRBD2 (5 bases each). From germline, CDR1 is PRHDT and CDR2 FYEKMQ (reference sequence). The CDR3 has 14 residues. Trimming cost V 3 bases and J 2 bases, with 11 bases left between them. As DNA, the CDR3 is TGTGCCAGCAGCTTCGGGGCTCACACCTACGAGCAGTACTTC. Amino acids: CASSFGAHTYEQYF.

The CDR3 region has the DNA TGTGCCAGCTCACCGCGGGACAGGGGGAATTCACCCCTCCACTTT. This gives the protein CASSPRDRGNSPLHF. The J gene is TRBJ1-6, the V gene TRBV18, with 11 bases fitting TRBD1. The V gene's germline CDR1 is KGHSH and CDR2 LQKENI. This CDR3 contains 15 residues. V trimming: 3 bases; J trimming: 7 bases; junction bases outside the gene matches: 2.

With regard to this clone: The same CDR3 can be traced to other DNA sequences in this sample. The chain has TRBV7-2 and TRBJ2-1; D is ambiguous. CDR1 and CDR2 from the germline V gene are SGHTA and FQGNSA. CDR3 size: 11 residues. V lost 1 base and J 9 bases, leaving 4 bases between the germline ends. This chain's CDR3 is CASSLVGEQFF. CDR3 nucleotides: TGTGCCAGCAGCTTAGTGGGTGAGCAGTTCTTC.

This chain uses TRBV2 with TRBJ1-2; TRBD1 is a possible D gene (6 bases). Germline CDR1 reads SNHLY; CDR2 reads FYNNEI. The V end lost 7 bases, the J end lost 10 bases, and 16 bases lay between the germline ends. CDR3 size: 12 residues. The CDR3: CASTGGRSYYTF. The CDR3 DNA sequence: TGTGCCAGCACCGGGGGCAGGAGCTACTACACCTTC. Supplemented by reference TRBV2 and TRBJ1-2, the full variable domain reads EPEVTQTPSHQVTQMGQEVILRCVPISNHLYFYWYRQILGQKVEFLVSFYNNEISEKSEIFDDQFSVERPDGSNFTLKIRSTKLEDSAMYFCASTGGRSYYTFGSGTRLTVV.